The clone carrying this T cell receptor beta chain has just a few counts. What it binds is not known. The TCR beta libraries were generated through quantitative 5'-RACE incorporating molecular barcodes. Each CDR3 protein gets one entry after TCRdb re-called the 5' RACE reads with MiXCR. The sample shows about 510,000 distinct CDR3 sequences, under 5.5% of them seen only once. Trimming shortened V by 0 bases and J by 5 bases, and 13 bases separated the two germline ends. Germline V gene data show CDR1 as SGHAT and CDR2 as FQNNGV. The CDR3 loop spans 16 amino acids. The data originate from a study of CD8 T cells in ankylosing spondylitis. Regarding the study as a whole: Disease-linked clones were reportedly significantly enriched in matched ankylosing spondylitis synovial fluid. In ankylosing spondylitis blood, a motif of roughly eight highly homologous TCR beta variants appeared characteristic. Certain motif variants had earlier appeared in reactive arthritis synovial fluid and blood.

This TCR was recovered from a male donor with ankylosing spondylitis. The J gene is TRBJ2-2, the V gene TRBV11-2; unclear D gene. Specimen: blood, either unsorted or a sorted T cell fraction (not recorded which). For the CDR3, the DNA is TGTGCCAGCAGCTTAGAGTTTATAGGACGTACCGGGGAGCTGTTTTTT. Its protein is CASSLEFIGRTGELFF.